Following are 22 T cell receptor beta chains from one sample sequenced in a study of cytomegalovirus exposure and HLA in healthy donors. PCR primers comprised 60 Vbeta and 13 Jbeta primers. TCRdb's copy holds only in-frame clones and misses some; the assay was immunoSEQ multiplex PCR. The table includes 90,000 to 120,000 clones, over 70% detected once. The specimen sequenced was PBMCs. All receptors come from a man between 25 and 39 years old in good health and CMV-seronegative.

The chain carries TRBV27 and TRBJ1-1, with D perhaps TRBD1 (5 bases). Germline V gene lookup returns CDR1 MNHEY and CDR2 SMNVEV (reference sequence). Trimming removed 5 bases from V and 0 bases from J, with 13 bases in between. This CDR3 contains 15 residues. CDR3 nucleotides: TGTGCCAGCAGTACTCGGACAAGAATGAACACTGAAGCTTTCTTT. It is translated as CASSTRTRMNTEAFF.

This chain links TRBV6-1 with TRBJ2-1, with 7 nucleotides matching TRBD2. The V gene's germline CDR1 is MNHNS and CDR2 SASEGT. The CDR3 loop spans 15 amino acids. The junction had 11 bases not matched to a gene; V was cut back by 5 bases and J by 7 bases. The CDR3 loop reads CASSRLMRGGNEQFF. In DNA, the CDR3 is TGTGCCAGCAGTCGTCTGATGCGGGGAGGGAATGAGCAGTTCTTC.

The chain carries TRBV2 and TRBJ2-6; 7 positions match TRBD1. CDR1 is SNHLY, CDR2 FYNNEI, per germline. The V and J ends lost 7 bases and 0 bases, in that order; junction bases with no gene match: 9. The length of the CDR3 is 17 residues. DNA for the CDR3: TGTGCCAGCATAGCACAGGGGAAGGGCTCTGGGGCCAACGTCCTGACTTTC. It yields the protein CASIAQGKGSGANVLTF.

The rearrangement joins TRBV27 to TRBJ2-1; D is undetermined. The CDR3 is 12 residues long. Germline V gene lookup returns CDR1 MNHEY and CDR2 SMNVEV (reference sequence). Trimming took 5 bases from V and 5 from J, leaving 7 bases between them. CDR3 sequence reads: CASSPLDNEQFF. The CDR3 bases are TGTGCCAGCAGTCCACTTGACAATGAGCAGTTCTTC.

The chain has TRBV7-9 and TRBJ2-7, with D maybe TRBD1 (6 bases). The V end was cut by 5 bases, the J end by 6 bases, with 14 bases between. This CDR3 has 13 amino acids. Germline V gene sequence: CDR1 SEHNR, CDR2 FQNEAQ (reference sequence). The CDR3 region is CASSGLQGGEQYF. The CDR3 nucleotides are TGTGCCAGCAGCGGTCTCCAAGGGGGCGAGCAGTACTTC.

The chain links TRBV2 to TRBJ2-7, with 7 bases that match TRBD1. CDR3 size: 14 residues. Germline CDR1 SNHLY, CDR2 FYNNEI. V lost 6 bases and J lost 3; bases outside the gene matches: 8. The CDR3 sequence is CASRAPGGNYEQYF. DNA for the CDR3: TGTGCCAGCAGGGCCCCAGGGGGAAACTACGAGCAGTACTTC. Full variable domain (remainder filled in from reference TRBV2 and TRBJ2-7): EPEVTQTPSHQVTQMGQEVILRCVPISNHLYFYWYRQILGQKVEFLVSFYNNEISEKSEIFDDQFSVERPDGSNFTLKIRSTKLEDSAMYFCASRAPGGNYEQYFGPGTRLTVT.

This clone was picked up one time. V and J are TRBV6-1 and TRBJ1-3, with D maybe TRBD1 (6 bases). CDR3 length: 14 amino acids. V lost 6 bases and J lost 6, with 15 bases in between. Germline CDR1 is MNHNS and CDR2 is SASEGT. The CDR3 region has the DNA TGTGCCAGCAGCAGCCAGGGGATGCAAAACACCATATATTTT. Protein product: CASSSQGMQNTIYF.

The chain is built from TRBV30 and TRBJ1-2, with D possibly TRBD1 on 6 matching bases. The CDR3 is 14 residues long. V lost 0 bases to trimming and J lost 4 bases, with 12 bases between them. The germline V gene encodes CDR1 GTSNPN and CDR2 SVGIG (reference sequence). The CDR3 loop reads CAWSVRDKAYGYTF. CDR3 sequence (DNA): TGTGCCTGGAGTGTACGGGACAAAGCCTATGGCTACACCTTC. The complete variable domain, with remaining parts taken from reference TRBV30 and TRBJ1-2, reads SQTIHQWPATLVQPVGSPLSLECTVEGTSNPNLYWYRQAAGRGLQLLFYSVGIGQISSEVPQNLSASRPQDRQFILSSKKLLLSDSGFYLCAWSVRDKAYGYTFGSGTRLTVV.

The chain employs TRBV28 and TRBJ2-2; 11 bases line up with TRBD2. The CDR3 totals 14 residues. With 6 bases clipped from V and 10 bases from J, the junction kept 7 bases outside the gene matches. Per the germline V gene, CDR1 is MDHEN and CDR2 is SYDVKM. This CDR3 reads CASRTSGSLVELFF. The CDR3 nucleotides are TGTGCCAGCAGAACTAGCGGGAGTCTTGTGGAGCTGTTTTTT.

On this clone itself: At the DNA level, this CDR3 is encoded by other sequences in the same sample as well. J is TRBJ1-2 and V is TRBV7-9; perhaps TRBD1 as D (5 bases). V was clipped by 5 bases and J by 8 bases, with 15 bases between them. The V gene's germline CDR1 is SEHNR and CDR2 FQNEAQ (reference sequence). The CDR3 sequence is 13 residues long. The CDR3 reads CASSLGTDQGYTF. The CDR3 DNA follows: TGTGCCAGCAGCCTCGGGACTGATCAAGGCTACACCTTC.

The V and J genes are TRBV4-1 and TRBJ2-5; 13 bases fit TRBD2. With 4 bases clipped from V and 2 bases from J, the junction kept 1 base outside the gene matches. The CDR3 is 15 amino acids. Germline V gene data show CDR1 as MGHRA and CDR2 as YSYEKL. The CDR3 reads CASSRGLAGQETQYF. The DNA for the CDR3 is TGCGCCAGCAGCCGGGGACTAGCGGGACAAGAGACCCAGTACTTC.

The rearrangement uses TRBV7-2 and TRBJ2-3, with TRBD2 identical over 15 bases. V shed 3 bases and J 4 bases; nucleotides not matched to a gene: 5. The germline gives CDR1 SGHTA, CDR2 FQGNSA. The CDR3 runs to 17 residues. The CDR3 nucleotides read TGTGCCAGCAGCTTCTCCGGGACTAGCGGGAGGTCAGATACGCAGTATTTT. This encodes CASSFSGTSGRSDTQYF.

V and J are TRBV30 and TRBJ2-1, with 13 nucleotides matching TRBD2. Germline V CDR1 and CDR2: GTSNPN, SVGIG (reference sequence). Trimming removed 2 bases from V and 4 bases from J; junction bases left unmatched: 5. CDR3 size: 16 residues. Here the CDR3 DNA reads TGTGCCTGGAGTCGTACTAGCGGGAGGGGGTACAATGAGCAGTTCTTC. Translating gives CAWSRTSGRGYNEQFF. The full variable domain, its missing parts supplied by reference TRBV30 and TRBJ2-1, is SQTIHQWPATLVQPVGSPLSLECTVEGTSNPNLYWYRQAAGRGLQLLFYSVGIGQISSEVPQNLSASRPQDRQFILSSKKLLLSDSGFYLCAWSRTSGRGYNEQFFGPGTRLTVL.

This clone was detected a few times. DNA for the CDR3: TGTGCCAGCAGCACCGGGACAGGGACCGAGACCCAGTACTTC. It specifies CASSTGTGTETQYF. This rearrangement joins TRBV11-2 to TRBJ2-5; 9 positions match TRBD1. CDR3 size: 14 residues. CDR1 is SGHAT and CDR2 is FQNNGV in the germline V gene. V dropped 5 bases and J dropped 5; count of bases not matched to a gene: 6.

This clone was picked up a small number of times. The rearrangement joins TRBV6-1 to TRBJ2-3, with a weak D call TRBD2 (5 bases). Trimming pared 6 bases from V and 5 bases from J, leaving 6 bases between. Germline CDR1 and CDR2: MNHNS and SASEGT. This CDR3 comprises 11 residues. CDR3: CASSGLDTQYF. CDR3 sequence (DNA): TGTGCCAGCAGCGGACTAGATACGCAGTATTTT.

The V and J genes are TRBV10-1 and TRBJ2-7, with D unresolved. The V gene's germline CDR1 is WNHNN and CDR2 SYGVQD (reference sequence). This CDR3 has 12 residues. The ends were cut back, 1 base at V and 6 bases at J, with 7 bases in the middle. CDR3 coding DNA: TGCGCCAGCAGTGAGTACGAGAGCGAGCAGTACTTC. Translating gives CASSEYESEQYF.

J is TRBJ1-1 and V is TRBV7-9; tentative D call: TRBD1 (6 bases). CDR1 is SEHNR, CDR2 FQNEAQ, per germline (reference sequence). There are 14 residues in the CDR3. V lost 6 bases and J 6 bases, leaving 17 bases between the germline ends. The CDR3 coding sequence is TGTGCCAGCAGTTTGGGGGCGCGTGGCGCTGAAGCTTTCTTT. The encoded protein is CASSLGARGAEAFF.

V and J are TRBV11-2 and TRBJ1-5, with TRBD1 matching over 8 bases. The CDR3 spans 15 residues. Germline V lookup: CDR1 SGHAT, CDR2 FQNNGV. The V and J ends lost 5 bases and 5 bases, in that order; junction bases with no gene match: 8. As DNA, the CDR3 is TGTGCCAGCAGCGCAGGGACAGGCGCCCATCAGCCCCAGCATTTT. Residues: CASSAGTGAHQPQHF.

The chain joins TRBV14 to TRBJ2-1; 10 nucleotides match TRBD2. V dropped 8 bases and J dropped 4; count of bases not matched to a gene: 5. The CDR3 runs 14 residues. The germline CDR1 and CDR2 sequences are SGHDN and FVKESK. Here the CDR3 DNA reads TGTGCCAGCCTACGGACTAGCGGTTACAATGAGCAGTTCTTC. Translated: CASLRTSGYNEQFF.

This chain connects TRBV6-6 to TRBJ2-3, with TRBD2 matching 7 bases. V shed 8 bases, J shed 0 bases, and the junction held 8 bases outside the gene matches. CDR3 length: 15 residues. In germline, CDR1 is MNHNY, CDR2 SVGAGI (reference sequence). CDR3 DNA sequence: TGTGCCAGCGCTAGCGGAGGGGCCAGCACAGATACGCAGTATTTT. Encoded protein: CASASGGASTDTQYF.

This chain connects TRBV9 to TRBJ2-3, with 7 bases lining up with TRBD2. The CDR3 has 14 residues. The junction had 5 bases not matched to a gene; V was cut back by 6 bases and J by 1 base. Germline lookup yields CDR1 SGDLS and CDR2 YYNGEE. The DNA for the CDR3 is TGTGCCAGCACCGGGAGGTTTGGCACAGATACGCAGTATTTT. It is translated as CASTGRFGTDTQYF.

This clone was picked up a small number of times. The V call is TRBV6-5, the J call TRBJ1-2; perhaps TRBD1 as D (6 bases). Trimming pared 5 bases from V and 4 bases from J, leaving 8 bases between. Germline V gene sequence: CDR1 MNHEY, CDR2 SVGAGI. The length of the CDR3 is 12 residues. CDR3 amino acids: CASSDRSYGYTF. The CDR3 DNA sequence: TGTGCCAGCAGTGACAGGTCCTATGGCTACACCTTC.